Sequencing of this T cell receptor (beta chain) was carried out in a study of blood T cell repertoires in COVID-19. As for the study in general: Material from acute and convalescent COVID-19 was sourced from the United States, Italy and Spain.

TCRdb keeps only in-frame clones here, not all; method: immunoSEQ multiplex PCR. This sample has some 180,000 clones, with over 80% found just once. The origin of this receptor is a woman older than 75 with COVID-19, enrolled during active disease. Sequenced: peripheral blood.

CDR3 nucleotides: TGCGCCAGCAGTGCCGGACAGGGGAACACTGAAGCTTTCTTT. It is translated as CASSAGQGNTEAFF. The chain has TRBV10-1 and TRBJ1-1, with 8 bases aligning to TRBD1. Trimming took 4 bases from V and 1 from J; bases not matched to a gene: 2. The CDR3 is 14 residues long. Germline CDR1 WNHNN, CDR2 SYGVQD (reference sequence).